This TCR beta chain was sequenced for a study of PD-L1 blockade in urothelial cancer. Study context: The analyses of blood took place 3 weeks (second dose) and 6 weeks after treatment start.

Profiled with immunoSEQ multiplex PCR; TCRdb holds only in-frame clones, not every one. Of over 45,000 clones listed, 70% to 90% are singletons. Time point described: pretreatment peripheral blood. The V end was cut by 3 bases, the J end by 2 bases, with 7 bases between. The CDR3 contains 12 residues. Germline assignment: CDR1 GTSNPN and CDR2 SVGIG (reference sequence). The sequence was collected from a man between 60 and 75 years old with urothelial cancer. The V and J genes are TRBV30 and TRBJ1-2; D not resolved. Here the sequenced sample was PBMCs, taken around atezolizumab (anti-PD-L1) treatment. CDR3 sequence: CAWSAGNYGYTF. Written as DNA, the CDR3 is TGTGCCTGGAGCGCTGGCAACTATGGCTACACCTTC.